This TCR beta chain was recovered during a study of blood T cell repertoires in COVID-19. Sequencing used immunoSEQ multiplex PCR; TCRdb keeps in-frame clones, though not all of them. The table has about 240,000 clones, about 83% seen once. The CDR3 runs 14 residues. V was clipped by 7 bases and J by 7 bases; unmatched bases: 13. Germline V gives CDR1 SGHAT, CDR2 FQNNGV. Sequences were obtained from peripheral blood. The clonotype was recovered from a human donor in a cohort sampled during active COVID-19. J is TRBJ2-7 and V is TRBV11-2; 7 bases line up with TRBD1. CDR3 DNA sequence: TGTGCCAGCACCAGGGACAGAGGTAGGGAAGAGCAGTACTTC. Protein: CASTRDRGREEQYF.